The clone carrying this T cell receptor (beta chain) was seen repeatedly, ten times or more. Its antigen is not known. These data are taken from a study of Graves' ophthalmopathy and Graves' hyperthyroidism. As for the study in general: Specimen type is peripheral blood, obtained at initial diagnosis before any treatment. Findings of the study overall: Blood samples also showed most expanded thyroid clonotypes exceeding 0.001 frequency. As the model predicted ophthalmopathy progression, it achieved a sensitivity of roughly 69% and a specificity of 72.22%.

Amplified TCR beta CDR3 regions were obtained using RNA transcripts as template. HTBI primers primed a first-round RT-PCR, and a second-round multiplex PCR followed. TCRdb passed the multiplex PCR reads through MiXCR, listing each CDR3 protein once. This sample has approximately 210,000 distinct CDR3 sequences, with around a fifth found just once. The specimen sequenced was peripheral blood. The sequence came from a woman aged 50 to 60 with Graves' ophthalmopathy.

The CDR3 is CASSVDRVGAEAFF. In DNA, the CDR3 is TGCGCCAGCAGCGTGGACAGGGTTGGGGCTGAAGCTTTCTTT. The chain has TRBV5-1 and TRBJ1-1, with TRBD1 matching 8 bases. Germline values: CDR1 SGHRS, CDR2 YFSETQ. The CDR3 runs 14 residues. Losses at the gene ends were 4 bases for V and 6 bases for J; bases not matched to a gene: 8.